This T cell receptor beta chain is from a study of a mutant IDH1 vaccine in newly diagnosed glioma. Sample time point: week 23, last vaccination. Alongside topical imiquimod, each dose of vaccine comprised 300 ug of mutant IDH1 20-mer peptide. As concerns this clone: Its matching antigen is unknown. The germline gene is not matched at one end of the junction; a read error may be the cause. The sample contains more than one DNA sequence encoding this CDR3.

Germline V gene lookup returns CDR1 SGHTA and CDR2 FQGNSA. CDR3 size: 13 residues. Method: immunoSEQ multiplex PCR; TCRdb's copy keeps in-frame clones and lacks some. Among about 81,000 clones listed, 85% were seen once. V is TRBV7-2 and J is TRBJ2-3; unclear D gene. The sequencing used PBMCs, collected from a glioma patient whose treatment included an IDH1 peptide vaccine. The sequence came from a man younger than 40 with glioma. Some clones in this sample may be carry-over from other donors' samples. The CDR3 is CASNLGRGDTQYF. In DNA form, the CDR3 reads TGTGCCAGCAACTTAGGCCGAGGAGATACGCAGTATTTT.